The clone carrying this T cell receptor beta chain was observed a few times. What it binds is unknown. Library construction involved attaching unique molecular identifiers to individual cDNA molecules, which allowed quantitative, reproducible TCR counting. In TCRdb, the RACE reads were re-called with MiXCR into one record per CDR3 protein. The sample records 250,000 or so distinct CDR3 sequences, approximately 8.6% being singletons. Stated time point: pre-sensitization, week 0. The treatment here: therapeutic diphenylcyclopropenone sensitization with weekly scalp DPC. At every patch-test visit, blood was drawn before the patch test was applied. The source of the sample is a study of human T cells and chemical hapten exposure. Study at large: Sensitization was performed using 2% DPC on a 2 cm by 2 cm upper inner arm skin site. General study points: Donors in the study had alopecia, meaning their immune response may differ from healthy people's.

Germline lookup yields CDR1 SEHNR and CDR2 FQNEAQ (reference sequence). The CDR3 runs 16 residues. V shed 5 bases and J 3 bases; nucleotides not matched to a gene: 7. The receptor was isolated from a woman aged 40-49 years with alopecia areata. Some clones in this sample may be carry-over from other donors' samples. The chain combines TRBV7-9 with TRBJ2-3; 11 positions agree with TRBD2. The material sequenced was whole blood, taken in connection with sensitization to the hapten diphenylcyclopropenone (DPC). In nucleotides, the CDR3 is TGTGCCAGCAGCCCGGGACTAGCGGATATAACAGATACGCAGTATTTT. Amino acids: CASSPGLADITDTQYF.